This passage covers 20 T cell receptor beta chains from one sample sequenced in a study of OX40 agonist ivuxolimab in advanced cancers. Clones were sequenced by immunoSEQ multiplex PCR, and TCRdb holds only the in-frame ones, with some missing. This sample has roughly 13,000 clones, with more than 75% found just once. Sequenced here: CD4+ or CD8+ T cells sorted from blood, sampled in a trial of the OX40 agonist ivuxolimab. The receptors derive from an adult with an advanced solid tumor such as melanoma, head and neck, liver or kidney cancer.

This clone has just one count. The CDR3 DNA sequence: TGTGCCAGCAGCTCGGGACTAGCGGGTCTAGAGACCCAGTACTTC. Protein: CASSSGLAGLETQYF. The J gene is TRBJ2-5, the V gene TRBV7-8; 12 bases map to TRBD2. In germline, CDR1 is SGHVS, CDR2 FQNEAQ. The CDR3 runs 15 residues. The trim removed 4 bases at V and 4 bases at J, leaving 4 bases unmatched.

This clone was observed a handful of times. The J gene is TRBJ1-1, the V gene TRBV30; TRBD1 might be the D (6 bases). Germline values: CDR1 GTSNPN, CDR2 SVGIG (reference sequence). The CDR3 consists of 12 residues. Trimming pared 4 bases from V and 4 bases from J, leaving 10 bases between. The CDR3: CAWTPGATEAFF. As DNA, the CDR3 is TGTGCCTGGACGCCAGGGGCCACTGAAGCTTTCTTT.

The chain links TRBV11-2 to TRBJ1-2, with D uncertain. The CDR3 is made up of 17 amino acids. Trimming stripped 0 bases from V and 4 bases from J, with 18 bases between. CDR1 and CDR2 (germline): SGHAT, FQNNGV. The CDR3, as DNA: TGTGCCAGCAGCTTAGATGGTTTGGGTGCTCTAGGCTATGGCTACACCTTC. Its protein is CASSLDGLGALGYGYTF.

The V and J genes are TRBV5-1 and TRBJ2-3; no firm D call. Germline CDR1 reads SGHRS; CDR2 reads YFSETQ. V lost 0 bases, J lost 1 base, and 3 bases lay in between. CDR3 length equals 13 residues. CDR3 bases: TGCGCCAGCAGCTTGGGTGGCACAGATACGCAGTATTTT. It translates to CASSLGGTDTQYF.

CDR3 sequence reads: CAISPGGGQACYTF. CDR3 coding DNA: TGTGCCATCAGCCCGGGGGGAGGCCAAGCGTGCTACACCTTC. This chain links TRBV10-3 with TRBJ1-2, with D possibly being TRBD1 (5 bases). CDR1 ENHRY and CDR2 SYGVKD come from the germline V gene. This CDR3 is 14 amino acids long. The V and J ends lost 6 bases and 9 bases respectively, with 20 bases between them.

This clone was detected only once. J is TRBJ2-7 and V is TRBV5-8; TRBD2 aligns across 14 bases. V lost 4 bases to trimming and J lost 0 bases; unmatched junction nucleotides: 9. The CDR3 totals 18 residues. Germline V CDR1 and CDR2: SGHTS, YDEGEE. CDR3 loop: CASSQQRTSGGSSYEQYF. The CDR3 region has the DNA TGTGCCAGCAGCCAACAACGGACTAGCGGGGGGTCCTCCTACGAGCAGTACTTC.

The chain links TRBV2 to TRBJ1-4; 10 positions match TRBD1. This CDR3 has 15 residues. After removal of 6 bases from V and 7 bases from J, the junction contained 8 bases not matched to a gene. In germline, CDR1 is SNHLY, CDR2 FYNNEI. For the CDR3, the DNA is TGTGCCAGCAGGGGGACAGGGGCCCTTCGTGAAAAACTGTTTTTT. Translated: CASRGTGALREKLFF.

V and J are TRBV14 and TRBJ2-2; TRBD1 agrees at 7 bases. This CDR3 comprises 14 residues. Germline V gene lookup returns CDR1 SGHDN and CDR2 FVKESK. The V segment lost 4 bases and the J segment 7 bases; nucleotides outside the gene matches: 6. CDR3 region: CASSRGQPGGELFF. CDR3 DNA: TGTGCCAGCAGCCGGGGACAGCCAGGCGGGGAGCTGTTTTTT.

The CDR3 nucleotides are TGTGCCAGCAGTCTAGGGGGCGCGGGTGGAAACACCATATATTTT. Translating gives CASSLGGAGGNTIYF. The chain employs TRBV6-5 and TRBJ1-3; 7 bases align to TRBD1. Per the germline V gene, CDR1 is MNHEY and CDR2 is SVGAGI. The CDR3 contains 15 residues. Trimming removed 5 bases from V and 3 bases from J; junction bases left unmatched: 7.

Written as DNA, the CDR3 is TGTGCCAGCTATAGCGGGGGGGCGGGTCCCTGGGCCCAGTACTTC. Translation: CASYSGGAGPWAQYF. The chain links TRBV2 to TRBJ2-5; TRBD2 agrees at 11 bases. The CDR3 is 15 residues long. CDR1 and CDR2 from the germline V gene are SNHLY and FYNNEI. J was trimmed by 9 bases and V by 8 bases; bases with no gene match: 14.

The DNA of the CDR3 is TGTGCCAGCAGTGAAGCGGCTGAATACAATGAGCAGTTCTTC. Amino acid sequence: CASSEAAEYNEQFF. V usage is TRBV6-1 and J usage is TRBJ2-1; no definite D call. The CDR3 spans 14 residues. Germline CDR1 MNHNS, CDR2 SASEGT. Trimming shortened V by 0 bases and J by 4 bases, and 7 bases separated the two germline ends.

The V gene is TRBV27, the J gene TRBJ1-2; D is ambiguous. CDR3 length: 15 residues. Germline V gives CDR1 MNHEY, CDR2 SMNVEV (reference sequence). Trimming removed 7 bases at V and 4 bases at J, with 19 bases between. The CDR3 sequence: CASTFTPPGSYGYTF. In nucleotides, the CDR3 is TGTGCCAGCACCTTCACACCCCCGGGTAGCTATGGCTACACCTTC.

V gene TRBV30 combines with J gene TRBJ1-4; D is possibly TRBD1 (5 bases). Germline loops: CDR1 GTSNPN, CDR2 SVGIG (reference sequence). The CDR3 contains 12 residues. Trimming stripped 0 bases from V and 10 bases from J, with 9 bases between. For the CDR3, the DNA is TGTGCCTGGAGTGTTTTGAGGGGAAAACTGTTTTTT. Amino acid sequence: CAWSVLRGKLFF.

V usage is TRBV5-1 and J usage is TRBJ2-1; 13 positions match TRBD2. The CDR3 sequence is 16 residues long. The junction had 4 bases not matched to a gene; V was cut back by 4 bases and J by 3 bases. Germline V gene data show CDR1 as SGHRS and CDR2 as YFSETQ. The CDR3 DNA reads as TGCGCCAGCAGCAAGACTAGCGGGGGGAGCTACAATGAGCAGTTCTTC. As protein: CASSKTSGGSYNEQFF.

The gene calls are TRBV7-3 and TRBJ2-3; D uncertain. This CDR3 has 13 residues. Trimming stripped 4 bases from V and 8 bases from J, with 13 bases between. The germline CDR1 and CDR2 sequences are SGHTA and FQGTGA. CDR3 region: CASSSGPTVTQYF. DNA for the CDR3: TGTGCCAGCAGCTCAGGACCCACTGTTACGCAGTATTTT.

The chain joins TRBV19 to TRBJ2-5; no definite D call. Germline V lookup: CDR1 LNHDA, CDR2 SQIVND (reference sequence). The V and J ends lost 7 bases and 5 bases respectively, with 8 bases between them. CDR3 length: 11 residues. The CDR3 reads CASTMEETQYF. The CDR3 DNA is TGTGCCAGTACTATGGAGGAGACCCAGTACTTC.

The genes are TRBV5-4 and TRBJ1-2; D ambiguous. The V gene's germline CDR1 is SGHNT and CDR2 YYREEE (reference sequence). Trimming pared 3 bases from V and 4 bases from J, leaving 16 bases between. The CDR3 loop spans 15 amino acids. The CDR3 DNA follows: TGTGCCAGCAGCTCGGGAGTGGAGAGACGCTATGGCTACACCTTC. Encoded protein: CASSSGVERRYGYTF.

V gene TRBV7-9 combines with J gene TRBJ2-3; no definite D call. Trimming took 2 bases from V and 2 from J, leaving 11 bases between them. The CDR3 runs to 15 residues. Germline V gives CDR1 SEHNR, CDR2 FQNEAQ (reference sequence). CDR3 sequence (DNA): TGTGCCAGCAGCTTAAAGGTTCGAGACACAGATACGCAGTATTTT. It is translated as CASSLKVRDTDTQYF.

This clone was seen just once. V and J are TRBV7-2 and TRBJ2-7; 7 nucleotides align to TRBD2. Germline values: CDR1 SGHTA, CDR2 FQGNSA. The V gene end was trimmed by 2 bases and the J gene end by 9 bases; junction bases not matched to a gene: 4. CDR3 size: 12 residues. CDR3 DNA sequence: TGTGCCAGCAGCTTAATGTCTAGCGGGCAGTACTTC. Translated: CASSLMSSGQYF.

This sequence joins TRBV5-6 and TRBJ1-2, with D perhaps TRBD1 (6 bases). Germline assignment: CDR1 SGHDT and CDR2 YYEEEE. V gave up 3 bases and J gave up 5 bases, with 14 bases separating them. The CDR3 runs to 14 residues. The CDR3 DNA is TGTGCCAGCAGCTACCGGACAGAGAGTTATGGCTACACCTTC. Amino acid sequence: CASSYRTESYGYTF. Drawing the rest from reference TRBV5-6 and TRBJ1-2, the complete variable domain is DAGVTQSPTHLIKTRGQQVTLRCSPKSGHDTVSWYQQALGQGPQFIFQYYEEEERQRGNFPDRFSGHQFPNYSSELNVNALLLGDSALYLCASSYRTESYGYTFGSGTRLTVV.